This TCR beta chain was sequenced during a study of blood T cell repertoires in COVID-19. Background on the study: COVID-19 samples from acute and convalescent phases originated in the United States, Italy and Spain.

Per the original methods: Amplification of reference gene primers was used by the study to estimate nucleated cell counts. This table comes from immunoSEQ multiplex PCR, and its TCRdb copy is limited to in-frame clones, with some not included. Clonal size and the V and J genes are those of that table, whereas D and trimming came from the DNA. Among about 58,000 clones listed, 85% to 90% were seen once. With respect to this clone: A read error may produce the germline difference seen at one junction end.

Germline values: CDR1 MNHEY, CDR2 SVGAGI. This CDR3 comprises 14 residues. Sequencing input: peripheral blood. The TCR originated in a man aged 35 to 55 with active COVID-19. The chain has TRBV6-5 and TRBJ2-1, with D perhaps TRBD1 (6 bases). CDR3 residues: CASSYLYRDKEQFF. For the CDR3, the DNA is TGTGCCAGCAGTTACTTGTACCGGGACAAGGAGCAGTTCTTC.